This TCR beta chain was sequenced during a study of cytomegalovirus exposure and HLA in healthy donors. The CDR3 covers 16 residues. Germline CDR1 and CDR2: LNHDA and SQIVND (reference sequence). V was pared by 3 bases and J by 1 base, with 15 bases between. 60 Vbeta and 13 Jbeta primers were used in PCR. Clones were read by immunoSEQ multiplex PCR, and TCRdb kept only the in-frame ones, dropping some. The sample lists about 86,000 clones, around 70% seen once, with more than 7% in the top ten. The sample consisted of PBMCs. V is TRBV19 and J is TRBJ1-1; D perhaps matches TRBD1 (5 bases). The receptor comes from a man in his sixties in good health and CMV-seronegative. CDR3 DNA: TGTGCCAGTAGTATCGAAAAGGGACTTCCGAACACTGAAGCTTTCTTT. Translated: CASSIEKGLPNTEAFF.